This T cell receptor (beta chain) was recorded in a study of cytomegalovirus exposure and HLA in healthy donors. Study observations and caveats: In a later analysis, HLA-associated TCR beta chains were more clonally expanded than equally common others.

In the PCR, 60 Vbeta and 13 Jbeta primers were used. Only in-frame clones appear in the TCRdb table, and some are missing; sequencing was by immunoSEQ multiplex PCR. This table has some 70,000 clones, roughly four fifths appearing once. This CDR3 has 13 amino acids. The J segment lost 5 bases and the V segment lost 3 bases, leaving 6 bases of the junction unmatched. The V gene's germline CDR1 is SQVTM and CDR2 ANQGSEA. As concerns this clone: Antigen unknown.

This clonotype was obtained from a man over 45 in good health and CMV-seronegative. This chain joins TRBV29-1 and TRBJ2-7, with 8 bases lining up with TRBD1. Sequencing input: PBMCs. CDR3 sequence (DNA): TGCAGCGTTGACCCAGGGGGCGGAAACGAGCAGTACTTC. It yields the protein CSVDPGGGNEQYF.